The 16 T cell receptor beta chains listed next were all sequenced from one sample in a study of blood T cell repertoires in COVID-19. The protocol was immunoSEQ multiplex PCR, while the TCRdb copy is restricted to in-frame clones and leaves out a portion. The top ten hold 4.3% of the sample, which has over 350,000 clones, more than 85% seen once. Sample: peripheral blood. Source of these receptors: a woman aged 25 to 39 with acute or convalescent COVID-19.

The chain uses TRBV11-2 and TRBJ2-5; 8 bases map to TRBD2. CDR3 length: 15 residues. The V and J ends lost 1 base and 5 bases, in that order; junction bases with no gene match: 6. The V gene's germline CDR1 is SGHAT and CDR2 FQNNGV. CDR3 amino acids: CASSLAGGPRETQYF. As DNA, the CDR3 is TGTGCCAGCAGCTTAGCGGGGGGGCCGAGGGAGACCCAGTACTTC.

This rearrangement joins TRBV9 to TRBJ2-5, with 8 bases aligning to TRBD2. This CDR3 spans 15 amino acids. Germline V gene sequence: CDR1 SGDLS, CDR2 YYNGEE. V gave up 4 bases and J gave up 4 bases; unmatched junction bases: 9. CDR3 amino acids: CASSSSGGIGETQYF. The CDR3 region has the DNA TGTGCCAGCAGCTCAAGCGGGGGCATTGGAGAGACCCAGTACTTC.

This sequence joins TRBV27 and TRBJ1-4; a possible D gene is TRBD1 (6 bases). Trimming removed 3 bases at V and 7 bases at J, with 12 bases between. The germline gives CDR1 MNHEY, CDR2 SMNVEV (reference sequence). This CDR3 has 14 amino acids. As DNA, the CDR3 is TGTGCCAGCAGTTTTGCGGGGGCGGGTGAAAAACTGTTTTTT. Translation gives CASSFAGAGEKLFF.

This clone was found a few times. The V call is TRBV25-1, the J call TRBJ1-1; 8 nucleotides line up with TRBD1. Germline CDR1 is MGHDK and CDR2 is SYGVNS. This CDR3 contains 14 residues. V was pared by 4 bases and J by 0 bases, with 1 base of the junction left unmatched. CDR3 region: CASSGGQVNTEAFF. CDR3 nucleotide sequence: TGTGCCAGCAGTGGGGGACAGGTGAACACTGAAGCTTTCTTT.

This rearrangement joins TRBV5-1 to TRBJ2-3, with 9 bases matching TRBD1. The trim removed 0 bases at V and 3 bases at J, leaving 5 bases unmatched. This CDR3 is 16 amino acids long. The germline V gene encodes CDR1 SGHRS and CDR2 YFSETQ. The CDR3 sequence is CASSLVGQGWTDTQYF. CDR3 nucleotide sequence: TGCGCCAGCAGCTTGGTGGGACAGGGTTGGACAGATACGCAGTATTTT.

The rearrangement links TRBV20-1 to TRBJ2-7; TRBD2 might be the D (5 bases). The CDR3 loop spans 13 amino acids. Trimming left V 3 bases short and J 1 base short, with 10 bases between. CDR1 and CDR2 (germline): DFQATT, SNEGSKA (reference sequence). The CDR3 loop is CSASRLASYEQYF. The CDR3 nucleotides read TGCAGTGCTAGTAGGCTAGCATCCTACGAGCAGTACTTC.

The V gene is TRBV7-9, the J gene TRBJ1-1, with 7 bases aligning to TRBD1. CDR3 length: 15 amino acids. The V and J ends lost 6 bases and 0 bases, in that order; junction bases with no gene match: 7. Germline V lookup: CDR1 SEHNR, CDR2 FQNEAQ (reference sequence). The CDR3 loop is CASSKGDRVNTEAFF. Written as DNA, the CDR3 is TGTGCCAGCAGTAAAGGAGACAGGGTGAACACTGAAGCTTTCTTT.

This clone was found a few times. The rearrangement links TRBV3-1 (or the pseudogene TRBV3-2) to TRBJ1-1; D ambiguous. CDR1 and CDR2 from the germline V gene are LGHDT and YNNKEL (reference sequence). V lost 0 bases and J lost 8, with 19 bases in between. The CDR3 length is 16 residues. The CDR3 loop reads CASSQDSRPSLEEAFF. CDR3 nucleotide sequence: TGTGCCAGCAGCCAAGATAGCCGCCCCTCGTTAGAAGAAGCTTTCTTT.

V usage is TRBV3-1 (or the pseudogene TRBV3-2) and J usage is TRBJ2-1; TRBD1 is a possible D gene (6 bases). Germline assignment: CDR1 LGHDT and CDR2 YNNKEL (reference sequence). V dropped 3 bases and J dropped 1 base, with 10 bases sitting between them. This CDR3 has 15 residues. CDR3: CASSHAGVSYNEQFF. CDR3 bases: TGTGCCAGCAGCCACGCAGGGGTATCCTACAATGAGCAGTTCTTC.

The gene calls are TRBV19 and TRBJ2-2; possibly TRBD1 for D (5 bases). Trimming stripped 10 bases from V and 5 bases from J, with 17 bases between. Germline CDR1 and CDR2: LNHDA and SQIVND (reference sequence). The CDR3 has 14 amino acids. CDR3 protein: CATQGLRGTGELFF. The CDR3 bases are TGTGCCACCCAGGGTCTAAGAGGTACCGGGGAGCTGTTTTTT.

The chain is built from TRBV24-1 and TRBJ2-1; 10 bases align to TRBD1. Germline assignment: CDR1 KGHDR and CDR2 SFDVKD. The V gene end was trimmed by 5 bases and the J gene end by 7 bases; junction bases not matched to a gene: 7. CDR3 size: 15 residues. CDR3 DNA sequence: TGTGCCACCAGTGGTGGACAGGGGGGAAGGAATGAGCAGTTCTTC. This codes for CATSGGQGGRNEQFF.

The rearrangement links TRBV15 to TRBJ1-6; 8 nucleotides align to TRBD1. This CDR3 is built from 15 residues. CDR1 and CDR2 (germline): LNHNV, YYDKDF (reference sequence). After removal of 1 base from V and 4 bases from J, the junction contained 0 bases not matched to a gene. The CDR3 reads CATSRGTGYNSPLHF. The CDR3 DNA reads TGTGCCACCAGCAGAGGGACAGGGTATAATTCACCCCTCCACTTT.

The chain carries TRBV30 and TRBJ2-2; D is unresolved. The CDR3 loop spans 16 amino acids. CDR1 and CDR2 (germline): GTSNPN, SVGIG (reference sequence). V shed 1 base and J shed 1 base, with 13 bases lying between them. The CDR3 reads CAWSGAISRNTGELFF. CDR3 coding DNA: TGTGCCTGGAGTGGAGCTATCTCGAGGAACACCGGGGAGCTGTTTTTT.

The V gene is TRBV6-2 or TRBV6-3, the J gene TRBJ2-1, with TRBD2 matching 8 bases. From germline, CDR1 is MNHEY and CDR2 SVGEGT. J was trimmed by 5 bases and V by 6 bases; bases with no gene match: 18. The CDR3 contains 18 residues. The CDR3 sequence is CASSQGRGANLRNNEQFF. CDR3 nucleotides: TGTGCCAGCAGCCAGGGGCGGGGGGCCAACCTTAGAAACAATGAGCAGTTCTTC.

This clone appeared a single time. The chain joins TRBV7-3 to TRBJ2-6, with D uncertain. Germline assignment: CDR1 SGHTA and CDR2 FQGTGA. The CDR3 contains 13 residues. Trimming cost V 6 bases and J 2 bases, with 5 bases left between them. The CDR3 region is CASRSTGANVLTF. CDR3 DNA sequence: TGTGCCAGCAGATCAACTGGGGCCAACGTCCTGACTTTC.

J is TRBJ2-7 and V is TRBV4-1, with D possibly being TRBD1 (6 bases). Germline V lookup: CDR1 MGHRA, CDR2 YSYEKL. Trimming left V 1 base short and J 3 bases short, with 13 bases between. The CDR3 length is 15 residues. The CDR3 coding sequence is TGCGCCAGCAGCCAAGCGGGACAAAGCCTCTACGAGCAGTACTTC. This translates into CASSQAGQSLYEQYF.